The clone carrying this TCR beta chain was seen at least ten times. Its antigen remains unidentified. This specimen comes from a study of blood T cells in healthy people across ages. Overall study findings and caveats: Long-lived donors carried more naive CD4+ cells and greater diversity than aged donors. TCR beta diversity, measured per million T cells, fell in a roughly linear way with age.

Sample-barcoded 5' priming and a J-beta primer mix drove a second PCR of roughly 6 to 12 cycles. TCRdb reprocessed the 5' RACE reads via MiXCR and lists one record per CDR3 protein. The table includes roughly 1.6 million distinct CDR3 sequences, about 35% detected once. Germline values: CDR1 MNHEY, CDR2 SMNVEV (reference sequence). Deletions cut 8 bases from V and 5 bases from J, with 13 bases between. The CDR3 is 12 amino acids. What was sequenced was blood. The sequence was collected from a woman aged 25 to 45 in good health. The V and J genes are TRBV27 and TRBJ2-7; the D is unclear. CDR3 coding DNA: TGTGCCAGCGGCCCCCCGGGCGACGAGCAGTACTTC. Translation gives CASGPPGDEQYF.